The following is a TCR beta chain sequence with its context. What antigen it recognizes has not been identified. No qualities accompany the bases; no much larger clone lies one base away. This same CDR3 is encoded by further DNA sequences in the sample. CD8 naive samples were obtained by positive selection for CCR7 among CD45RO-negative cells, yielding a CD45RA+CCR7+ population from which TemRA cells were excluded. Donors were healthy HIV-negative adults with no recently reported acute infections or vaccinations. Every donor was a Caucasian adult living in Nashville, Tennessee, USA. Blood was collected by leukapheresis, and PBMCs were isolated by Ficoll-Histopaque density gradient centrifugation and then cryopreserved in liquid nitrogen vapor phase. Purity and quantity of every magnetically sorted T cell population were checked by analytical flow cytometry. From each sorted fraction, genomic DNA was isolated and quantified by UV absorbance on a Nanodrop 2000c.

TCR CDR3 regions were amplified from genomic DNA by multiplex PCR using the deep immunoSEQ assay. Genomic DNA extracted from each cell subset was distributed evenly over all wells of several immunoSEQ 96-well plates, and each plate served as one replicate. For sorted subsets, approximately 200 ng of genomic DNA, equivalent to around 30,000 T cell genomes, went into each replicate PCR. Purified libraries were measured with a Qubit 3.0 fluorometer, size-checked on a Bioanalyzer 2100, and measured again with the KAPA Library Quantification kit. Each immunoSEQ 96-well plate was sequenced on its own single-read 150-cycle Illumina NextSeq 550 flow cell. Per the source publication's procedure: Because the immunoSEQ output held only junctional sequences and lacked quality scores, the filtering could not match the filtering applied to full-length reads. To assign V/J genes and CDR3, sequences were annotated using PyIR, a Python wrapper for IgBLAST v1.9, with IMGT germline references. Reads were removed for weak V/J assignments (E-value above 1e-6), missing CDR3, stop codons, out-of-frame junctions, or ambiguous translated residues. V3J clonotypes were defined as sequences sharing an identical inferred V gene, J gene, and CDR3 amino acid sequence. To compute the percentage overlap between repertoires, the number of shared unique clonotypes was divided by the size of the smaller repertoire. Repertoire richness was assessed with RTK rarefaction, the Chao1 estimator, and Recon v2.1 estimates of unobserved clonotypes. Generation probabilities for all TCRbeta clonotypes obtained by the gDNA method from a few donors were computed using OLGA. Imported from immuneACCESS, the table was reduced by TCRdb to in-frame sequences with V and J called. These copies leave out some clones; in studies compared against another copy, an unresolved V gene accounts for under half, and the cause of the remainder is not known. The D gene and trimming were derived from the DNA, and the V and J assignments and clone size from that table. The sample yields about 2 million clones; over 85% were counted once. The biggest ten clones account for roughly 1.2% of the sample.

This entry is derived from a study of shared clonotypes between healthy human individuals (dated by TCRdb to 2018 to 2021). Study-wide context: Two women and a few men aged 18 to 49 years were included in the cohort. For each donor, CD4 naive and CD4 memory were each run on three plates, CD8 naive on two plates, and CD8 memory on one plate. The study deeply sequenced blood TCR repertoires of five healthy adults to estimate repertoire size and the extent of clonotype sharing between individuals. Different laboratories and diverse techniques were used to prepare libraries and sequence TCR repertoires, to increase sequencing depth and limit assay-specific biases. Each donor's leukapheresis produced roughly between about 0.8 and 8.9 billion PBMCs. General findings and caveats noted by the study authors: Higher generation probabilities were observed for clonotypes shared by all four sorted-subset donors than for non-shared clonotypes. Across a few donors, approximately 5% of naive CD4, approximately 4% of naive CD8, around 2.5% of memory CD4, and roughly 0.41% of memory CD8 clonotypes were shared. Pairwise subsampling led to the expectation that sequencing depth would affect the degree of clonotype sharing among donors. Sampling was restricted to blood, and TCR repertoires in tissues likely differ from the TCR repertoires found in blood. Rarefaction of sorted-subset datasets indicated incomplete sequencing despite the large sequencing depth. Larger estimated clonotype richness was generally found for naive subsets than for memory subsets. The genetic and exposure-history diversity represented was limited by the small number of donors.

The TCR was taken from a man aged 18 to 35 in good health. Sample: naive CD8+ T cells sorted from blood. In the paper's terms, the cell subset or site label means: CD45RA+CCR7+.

CDR3 reads: CASSVAGSGTGELFF. The sequenced DNA is TGTGCCAGCAGCGTAGCGGGGTCGGGCACCGGGGAGCTGTTTTTT. The rearranged segments are TRBV9 and TRBJ2-2; possibly the D gene is TRBD2, per 5 matching bases. The CDR1 and CDR2 encoded by the germline V gene are SGDLS and YYNGEE. The CDR3, from cysteine to phenylalanine, totals 15 residues. Only the CDR3 DNA is retained, 45 bases long and in frame from the first base. Cut back by 0 bases and 4 bases, the V and J ends lie 10 bases apart.